The entry that follows covers one T cell receptor (beta chain) sequence. This sample is drawn from a study of blood T cell repertoires in COVID-19. About the research overall: The origin of the acute and convalescent COVID-19 samples was the United States, Italy and Spain. From T cells, B-cell-depleted T cells, or PBMCs came the material, which was cDNA or gDNA.

CDR3 size: 15 residues. V lost 3 bases to trimming and J lost 7 bases; unmatched junction nucleotides: 9. Looked up from germline, CDR1 is LNHDA and CDR2 is SQIVND (reference sequence). Source study methods: Nucleated cell number was recorded as an estimate derived from reference gene primer amplification. TCRdb keeps only in-frame clones here, not all; method: immunoSEQ multiplex PCR. That table gives V, J and clone size, and the DNA gave D and trimming. The table lists over 30,000 clones, about 87% of them singletons. Sequenced input: peripheral blood. The chain links TRBV19 to TRBJ2-1; 7 bases align to TRBD2. The TCR sequence derives from a human donor in a cohort sampled during active COVID-19. The CDR3 region is CASSIQGTGGNEQFF. The CDR3 DNA reads as TGTGCCAGTAGTATTCAAGGTACCGGGGGGAATGAGCAGTTCTTC.